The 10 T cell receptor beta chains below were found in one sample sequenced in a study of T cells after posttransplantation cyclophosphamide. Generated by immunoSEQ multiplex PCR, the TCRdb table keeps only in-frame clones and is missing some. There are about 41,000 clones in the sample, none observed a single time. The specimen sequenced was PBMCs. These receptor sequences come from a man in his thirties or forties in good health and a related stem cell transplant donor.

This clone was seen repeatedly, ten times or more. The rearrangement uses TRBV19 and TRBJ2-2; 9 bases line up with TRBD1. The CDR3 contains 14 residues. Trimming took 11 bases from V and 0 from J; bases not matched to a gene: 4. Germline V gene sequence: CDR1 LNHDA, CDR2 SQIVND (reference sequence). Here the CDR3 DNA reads TGTGCCGGCCGACAGGGGGCGAACACCGGGGAGCTGTTTTTT. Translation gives CAGRQGANTGELFF.

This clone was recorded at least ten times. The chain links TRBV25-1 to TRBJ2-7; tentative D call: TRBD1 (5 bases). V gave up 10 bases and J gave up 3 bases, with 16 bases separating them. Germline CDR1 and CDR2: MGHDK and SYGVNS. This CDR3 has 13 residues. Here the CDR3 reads CATDGAGIYEQYF. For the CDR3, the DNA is TGTGCCACGGATGGGGCTGGGATCTACGAGCAGTACTTC.

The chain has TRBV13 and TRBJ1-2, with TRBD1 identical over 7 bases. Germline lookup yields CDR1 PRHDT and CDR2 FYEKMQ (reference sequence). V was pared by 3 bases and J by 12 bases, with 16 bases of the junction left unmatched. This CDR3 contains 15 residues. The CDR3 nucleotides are TGTGCCAGCAGCTTGGGAACAGGGGAAGGGGGTCGCCACACCTTC. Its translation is CASSLGTGEGGRHTF.

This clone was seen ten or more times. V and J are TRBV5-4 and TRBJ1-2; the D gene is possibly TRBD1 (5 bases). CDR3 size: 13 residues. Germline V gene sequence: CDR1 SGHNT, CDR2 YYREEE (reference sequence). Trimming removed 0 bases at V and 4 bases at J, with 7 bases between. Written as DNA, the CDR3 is TGTGCCAGCAGCTTGGTAGGGGCCTATGGCTACACCTTC. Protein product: CASSLVGAYGYTF.

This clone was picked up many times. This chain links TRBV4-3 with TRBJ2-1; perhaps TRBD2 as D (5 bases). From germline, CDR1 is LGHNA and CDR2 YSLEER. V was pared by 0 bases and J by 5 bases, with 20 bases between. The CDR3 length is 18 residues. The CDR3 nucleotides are TGCGCCAGCAGCCAAGATCGTGGAACGGGGAGCTTGCACAATGAGCAGTTCTTC. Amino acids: CASSQDRGTGSLHNEQFF.

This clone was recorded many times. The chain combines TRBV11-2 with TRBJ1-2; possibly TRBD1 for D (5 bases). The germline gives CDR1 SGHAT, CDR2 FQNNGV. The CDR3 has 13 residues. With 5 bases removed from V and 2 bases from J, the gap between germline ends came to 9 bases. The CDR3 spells CASSLGQNYGYTF. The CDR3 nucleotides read TGTGCCAGCAGCCTAGGACAAAACTATGGCTACACCTTC.

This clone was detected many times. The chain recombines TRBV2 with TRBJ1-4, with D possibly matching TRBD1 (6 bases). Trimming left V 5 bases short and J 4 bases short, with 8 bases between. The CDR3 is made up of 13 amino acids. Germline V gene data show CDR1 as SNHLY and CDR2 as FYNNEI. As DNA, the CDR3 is TGTGCCAGCAGTCGGGACATTAATGAAAAACTGTTTTTT. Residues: CASSRDINEKLFF.

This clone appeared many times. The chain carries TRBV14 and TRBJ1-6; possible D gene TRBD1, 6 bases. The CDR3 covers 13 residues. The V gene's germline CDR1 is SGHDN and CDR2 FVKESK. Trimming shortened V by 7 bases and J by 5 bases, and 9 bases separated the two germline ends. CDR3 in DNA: TGTGCCAGCAAAAGGGACAATAATTCACCCCTCCACTTT. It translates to CASKRDNNSPLHF.

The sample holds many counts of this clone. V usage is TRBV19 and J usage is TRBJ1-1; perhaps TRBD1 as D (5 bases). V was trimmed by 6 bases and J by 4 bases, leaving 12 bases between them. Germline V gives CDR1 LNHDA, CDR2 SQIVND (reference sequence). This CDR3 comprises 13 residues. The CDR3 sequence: CASRMTQGTEAFF. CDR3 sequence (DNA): TGTGCCAGTAGGATGACCCAGGGCACTGAAGCTTTCTTT.

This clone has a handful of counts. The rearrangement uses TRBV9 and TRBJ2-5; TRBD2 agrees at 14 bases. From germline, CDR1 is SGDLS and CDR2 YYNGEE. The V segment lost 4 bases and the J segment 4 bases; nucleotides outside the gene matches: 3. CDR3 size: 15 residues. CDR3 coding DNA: TGTGCCAGCAGCTTTGGGACTAGCGGGGGAGAGACCCAGTACTTC. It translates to CASSFGTSGGETQYF.